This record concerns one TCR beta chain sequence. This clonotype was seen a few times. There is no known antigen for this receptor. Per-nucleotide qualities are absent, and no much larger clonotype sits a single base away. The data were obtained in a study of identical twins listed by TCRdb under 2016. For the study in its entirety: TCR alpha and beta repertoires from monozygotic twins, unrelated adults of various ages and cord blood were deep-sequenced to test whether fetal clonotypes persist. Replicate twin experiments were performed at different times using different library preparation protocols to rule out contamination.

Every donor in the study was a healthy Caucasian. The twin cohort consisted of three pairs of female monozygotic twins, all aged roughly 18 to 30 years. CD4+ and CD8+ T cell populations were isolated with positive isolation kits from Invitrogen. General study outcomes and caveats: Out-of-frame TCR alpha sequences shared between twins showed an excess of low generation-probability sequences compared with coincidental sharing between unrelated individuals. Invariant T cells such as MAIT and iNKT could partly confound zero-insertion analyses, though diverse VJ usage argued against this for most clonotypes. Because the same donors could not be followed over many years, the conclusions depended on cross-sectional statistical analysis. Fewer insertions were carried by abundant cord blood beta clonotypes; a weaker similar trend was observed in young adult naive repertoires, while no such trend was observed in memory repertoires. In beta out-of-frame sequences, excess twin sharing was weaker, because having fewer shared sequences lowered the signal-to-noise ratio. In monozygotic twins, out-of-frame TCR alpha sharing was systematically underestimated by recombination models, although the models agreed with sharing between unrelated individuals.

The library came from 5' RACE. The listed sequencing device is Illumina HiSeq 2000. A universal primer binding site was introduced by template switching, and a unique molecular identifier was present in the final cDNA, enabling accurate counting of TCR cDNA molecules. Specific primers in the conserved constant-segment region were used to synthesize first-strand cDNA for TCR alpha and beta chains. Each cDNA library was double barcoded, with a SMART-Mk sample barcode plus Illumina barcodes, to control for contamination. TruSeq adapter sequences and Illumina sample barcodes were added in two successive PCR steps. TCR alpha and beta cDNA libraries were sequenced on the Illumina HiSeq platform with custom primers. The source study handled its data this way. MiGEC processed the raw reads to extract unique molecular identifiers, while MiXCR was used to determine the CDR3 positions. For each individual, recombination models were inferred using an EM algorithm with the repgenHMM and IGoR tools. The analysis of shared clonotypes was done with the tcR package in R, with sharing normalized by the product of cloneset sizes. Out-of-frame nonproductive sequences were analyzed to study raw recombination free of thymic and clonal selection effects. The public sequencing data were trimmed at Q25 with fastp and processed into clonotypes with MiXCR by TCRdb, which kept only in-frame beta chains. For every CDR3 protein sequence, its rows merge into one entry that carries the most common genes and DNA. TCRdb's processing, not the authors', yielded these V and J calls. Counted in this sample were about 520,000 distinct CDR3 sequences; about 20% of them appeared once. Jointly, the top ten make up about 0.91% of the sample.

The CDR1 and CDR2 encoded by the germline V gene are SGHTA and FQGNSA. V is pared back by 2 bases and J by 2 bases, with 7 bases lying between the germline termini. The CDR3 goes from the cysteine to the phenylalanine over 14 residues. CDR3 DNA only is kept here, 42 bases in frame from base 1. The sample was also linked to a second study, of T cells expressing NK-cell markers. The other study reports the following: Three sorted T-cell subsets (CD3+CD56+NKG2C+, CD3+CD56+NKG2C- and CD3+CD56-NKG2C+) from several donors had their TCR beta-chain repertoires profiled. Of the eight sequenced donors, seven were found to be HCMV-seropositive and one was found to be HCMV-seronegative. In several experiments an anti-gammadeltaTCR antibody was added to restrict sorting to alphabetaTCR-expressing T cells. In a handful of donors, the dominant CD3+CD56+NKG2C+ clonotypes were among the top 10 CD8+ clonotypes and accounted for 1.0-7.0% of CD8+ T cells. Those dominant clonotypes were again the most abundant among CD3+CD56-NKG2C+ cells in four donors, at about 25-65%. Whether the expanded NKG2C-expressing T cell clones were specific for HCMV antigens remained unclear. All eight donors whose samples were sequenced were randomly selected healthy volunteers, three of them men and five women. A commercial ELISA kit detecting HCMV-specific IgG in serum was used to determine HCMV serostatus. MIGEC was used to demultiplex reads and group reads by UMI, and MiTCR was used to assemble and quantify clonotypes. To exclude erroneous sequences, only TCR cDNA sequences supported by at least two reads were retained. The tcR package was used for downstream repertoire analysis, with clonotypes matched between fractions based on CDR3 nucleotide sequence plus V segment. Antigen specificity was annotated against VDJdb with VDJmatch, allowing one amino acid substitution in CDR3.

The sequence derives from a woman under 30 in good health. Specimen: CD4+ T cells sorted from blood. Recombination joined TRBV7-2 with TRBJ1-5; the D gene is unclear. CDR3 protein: CASSLNPGNQPQHF. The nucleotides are TGTGCCAGCAGCTTAAATCCGGGCAATCAGCCCCAGCATTTT.